Listed here is a single T cell receptor (beta chain). TCRdb's copy holds only in-frame clones and misses some; the assay was immunoSEQ multiplex PCR. The table shows approximately 12,000 clones, with roughly 82% occurring only once. This sample is part of a study of blood T cell repertoires in COVID-19. CDR1 and CDR2 from the germline V gene are LGHDT and YNNKEL (reference sequence). Deletions cut 6 bases from V and 7 bases from J, with 16 bases between. The CDR3 extends over 13 amino acids. This chain joins TRBV3-1 (or the pseudogene TRBV3-2) and TRBJ2-7; a possible D gene is TRBD2 (7 bases). The sequence was obtained from a woman in her fifties or sixties with acute or convalescent COVID-19. Material: peripheral blood. The CDR3: CASRAIQGGEQYF. As DNA, the CDR3 is TGTGCCAGCAGGGCCATACAGGGAGGGGAGCAGTACTTC.